These 29 T cell receptor beta chains originate from one sample sequenced in a study of control samples from healthy donors and cancer patients. Sequencing used immunoSEQ multiplex PCR; TCRdb keeps in-frame clones, though not all of them. This sample's clone table lists roughly 200,000 clones. The sample consisted of blood. The receptors originated from a woman in her 30s in good health.

The chain is built from TRBV6-2 or TRBV6-3 and TRBJ2-1; D might be TRBD1 or TRBD2, each matching 5 bases. Germline V CDR1 and CDR2: MNHEY, SVGEGT. CDR3 length: 12 amino acids. Between the trimmed V and J ends, which lost 5 bases and 8 bases, there was a span of 10 bases. Written as DNA, the CDR3 is TGTGCCAGCAGTCTCGGGACCGATGAGCAGTTCTTC. This translates into CASSLGTDEQFF.

V and J are TRBV7-6 and TRBJ2-1; the D gene is possibly TRBD2 (6 bases). Germline CDR1 and CDR2: SGHVS and FNYEAQ. This CDR3 region has 21 residues. Trimming removed 1 base at V and 8 bases at J, with 33 bases between. The CDR3 DNA sequence: TGTGCCAGCAGCTTAGTTATTGCGGGATTATCCCGCGGCCCCTACGCCCATGAGCAGTTCTTC. Residues: CASSLVIAGLSRGPYAHEQFF.

This rearrangement joins TRBV6-1 to TRBJ2-5; the D gene is possibly TRBD2 (7 bases). V was shortened by 2 bases and J by 4 bases, with 20 bases between the two germline ends. The CDR3 is 17 residues long. CDR1 MNHNS and CDR2 SASEGT come from the germline V gene. CDR3 residues: CASSEWGRRGGGETQYF. For the CDR3, the DNA is TGTGCCAGCAGTGAATGGGGCCGGAGGGGAGGGGGAGAGACCCAGTACTTC.

The chain recombines TRBV2 with TRBJ2-1; D gene unclear. Deletions cut 3 bases from V and 0 bases from J, with 3 bases between. The CDR3 has 13 amino acids. Germline CDR1 is SNHLY and CDR2 is FYNNEI. CDR3 DNA sequence: TGTGCCAGCAGTGACAGCTCCTACAATGAGCAGTTCTTC. Its protein product is CASSDSSYNEQFF.

The chain employs TRBV9 and TRBJ2-3; D is ambiguous. CDR1 and CDR2 from the germline V gene are SGDLS and YYNGEE. Deletions cut 0 bases from V and 8 bases from J, with 16 bases between. The CDR3 loop spans 15 amino acids. In DNA form, the CDR3 reads TGTGCCAGCAGCGTAGCCGAGCTATCCCTTAGTACGCAGTATTTT. Protein: CASSVAELSLSTQYF.

The genes are TRBV24-1 and TRBJ2-2; tentative D call: TRBD2 (5 bases). The V gene lost 3 bases and the J gene lost 5 bases, with 15 bases spanning the gap. Germline V CDR1 and CDR2: KGHDR, SFDVKD. This CDR3 has 16 amino acids. CDR3 coding DNA: TGTGCCACCAGTGATGACTATCTGCGACCGACCGGGGAGCTGTTTTTT. Amino acids: CATSDDYLRPTGELFF.

J is TRBJ2-7 and V is TRBV3-1 (or the pseudogene TRBV3-2); no clear D. Germline CDR1 reads LGHDT; CDR2 reads YNNKEL (reference sequence). The CDR3 is 12 amino acids. Deletions cut 2 bases from V and 12 bases from J, with 14 bases between. For the CDR3, the DNA is TGTGCCAGCAGCCAAAGGACGGGTCCGAGGTACTTC. It is translated as CASSQRTGPRYF.

This chain joins TRBV7-9 and TRBJ2-7, with 7 bases matching TRBD2. Germline V gene data show CDR1 as SEHNR and CDR2 as FQNEAQ (reference sequence). This CDR3 is built from 16 residues. The V segment lost 5 bases and the J segment 4 bases; nucleotides outside the gene matches: 14. CDR3: CASSPRPRGFKYEQYF. The CDR3 DNA is TGTGCCAGCAGCCCACGCCCGCGGGGGTTTAAATACGAGCAGTACTTC.

The rearrangement joins TRBV2 to TRBJ2-1; D gene ambiguous. The V and J ends lost 6 bases and 0 bases respectively, with 9 bases between them. The CDR3 runs to 14 residues. Germline loops: CDR1 SNHLY, CDR2 FYNNEI. CDR3 residues: CASRLRSSYNEQFF. The CDR3 DNA is TGTGCCAGCAGACTCCGTAGCTCCTACAATGAGCAGTTCTTC.

This sequence joins TRBV9 and TRBJ2-3; D gene unclear. The CDR3 spans 13 residues. In germline, CDR1 is SGDLS, CDR2 YYNGEE. Trimming shortened V by 3 bases and J by 6 bases, and 11 bases separated the two germline ends. CDR3 DNA sequence: TGTGCCAGCAGCGGGAACGTGGGGGATACGCAGTATTTT. This encodes CASSGNVGDTQYF.

V usage is TRBV5-6 and J usage is TRBJ1-1; D unclear. V shed 1 base and J shed 2 bases, with 3 bases lying between them. Germline V gene lookup returns CDR1 SGHDT and CDR2 YYEEEE. The length of the CDR3 is 12 residues. In DNA form, the CDR3 reads TGTGCCAGCAGCTTGATCAACACTGAAGCTTTCTTT. Translating gives CASSLINTEAFF.

The CDR3 nucleotides read TGTGCCAGCAGTTATGGGGAGGGGGGTTATGGCTACACCTTC. It yields the protein CASSYGEGGYGYTF. This chain connects TRBV6-6 to TRBJ1-2, with D possibly being TRBD1 (6 bases). Looked up from germline, CDR1 is MNHNY and CDR2 is SVGAGI (reference sequence). V shed 3 bases and J shed 5 bases, with 13 bases lying between them. The CDR3 consists of 14 residues.

The chain is built from TRBV5-6 and TRBJ1-2, with 10 bases lining up with TRBD1. This CDR3 has 14 amino acids. V was pared by 5 bases and J by 6 bases, with 7 bases of the junction left unmatched. Germline CDR1 and CDR2: SGHDT and YYEEEE. CDR3 sequence: CASRGDRGLNGYTF. DNA for the CDR3: TGTGCCAGCAGGGGGGACAGGGGATTGAATGGCTACACCTTC.

The V and J genes are TRBV27 and TRBJ2-5, with a weak D call TRBD2 (7 bases). Deletions cut 4 bases from V and 5 bases from J, with 17 bases between. The germline gives CDR1 MNHEY, CDR2 SMNVEV (reference sequence). This CDR3 has 15 amino acids. The CDR3: CASSSGEGRGETQYF. The DNA for the CDR3 is TGTGCCAGCAGTTCAGGGGAGGGAAGAGGGGAGACCCAGTACTTC.

The chain links TRBV19 to TRBJ1-5; 9 bases match TRBD1. Germline V gene sequence: CDR1 LNHDA, CDR2 SQIVND (reference sequence). The CDR3 is made up of 15 amino acids. V trimming: 1 base; J trimming: 4 bases; junction bases outside the gene matches: 2. The CDR3 spells CASSIGGQGNQPQHF. The CDR3 DNA reads as TGTGCCAGTAGTATAGGGGGACAGGGTAATCAGCCCCAGCATTTT.

This rearrangement joins TRBV5-1 to TRBJ1-1, with TRBD1 matching over 8 bases. The CDR3 length is 14 residues. Per the germline V gene, CDR1 is SGHRS and CDR2 is YFSETQ. With V trimmed by 4 bases and J by 5 bases, 7 bases remained unmatched. The DNA of the CDR3 is TGCGCCAGCAGCATCGGACAGGGCCGGACTGAAGCTTTCTTT. Its translation is CASSIGQGRTEAFF.

The chain carries TRBV2 and TRBJ1-1; TRBD1 might be the D (6 bases). Germline V lookup: CDR1 SNHLY, CDR2 FYNNEI. Trimming removed 7 bases from V and 3 bases from J, with 15 bases in between. This CDR3 spans 14 amino acids. CDR3 bases: TGTGCCAGCAACCAGGACAGCAGGGACACTGAAGCTTTCTTT. It codes for CASNQDSRDTEAFF. The full variable domain, completed using reference TRBV2 and TRBJ1-1, is EPEVTQTPSHQVTQMGQEVILRCVPISNHLYFYWYRQILGQKVEFLVSFYNNEISEKSEIFDDQFSVERPDGSNFTLKIRSTKLEDSAMYFCASNQDSRDTEAFFGQGTRLTVV.

This rearrangement joins TRBV5-6 to TRBJ1-5; D might be TRBD1 (6 bases). Trimming took off 1 base at V and 5 bases at J, with 16 bases between the two ends. The length of the CDR3 is 16 residues. Germline-derived CDR1 and CDR2 are SGHDT and YYEEEE. The CDR3 reads CASSLLGYRADQPQHF. The CDR3 nucleotides are TGTGCCAGCAGCTTGTTAGGGTACAGGGCGGATCAGCCCCAGCATTTT.

The rearrangement joins TRBV6-6 to TRBJ2-3; perhaps TRBD1 as D (5 bases). V was pared by 7 bases and J by 7 bases, with 12 bases between. Germline V CDR1 and CDR2: MNHNY, SVGAGI (reference sequence). The CDR3 extends over 12 amino acids. This CDR3 is CASTGQGNTQYF. CDR3 DNA: TGTGCCAGCACCGGACAAGGGAATACGCAGTATTTT.

The CDR3 is CASSPDPNYEQYF. The CDR3 coding sequence is TGTGCCAGCAGCCCGGACCCCAACTACGAGCAGTACTTC. This chain joins TRBV6-5 and TRBJ2-7; D not resolved. V shed 6 bases and J shed 3 bases, with 12 bases lying between them. Germline CDR1 and CDR2: MNHEY and SVGAGI. This CDR3 contains 13 residues.

The V gene is TRBV18, the J gene TRBJ1-6; 8 bases are shared with TRBD1. The CDR3 is 16 residues long. Germline V CDR1 and CDR2: KGHSH, LQKENI. V was pared by 3 bases and J by 7 bases, with 8 bases of the junction left unmatched. This CDR3 reads CASSPATGAQNSPLHF. The CDR3 region has the DNA TGTGCCAGCTCACCCGCGACAGGGGCCCAAAATTCACCCCTCCACTTT. Using reference TRBV18 and TRBJ1-6 for the parts outside the CDR3, the full variable domain is NAGVMQNPRHLVRRRGQEARLRCSPMKGHSHVYWYRQLPEEGLKFMVYLQKENIIDESGMPKERFSAEFPKEGPSILRIQQVVRGDSAAYFCASSPATGAQNSPLHFGNGTRLTVT.

The chain has TRBV27 and TRBJ2-7; TRBD1 is a possible D gene (6 bases). This CDR3 is 15 amino acids long. V was cut by 4 bases and J by 5 bases, with 18 bases left in between. Germline V lookup: CDR1 MNHEY, CDR2 SMNVEV (reference sequence). CDR3 DNA sequence: TGTGCCAGCAGTTCGCGTCCCCTACAGGGTCACGAGCAGTACTTC. It codes for CASSSRPLQGHEQYF.

The rearrangement uses TRBV28 and TRBJ1-5; the D is unclear. The length of the CDR3 is 13 residues. Trimming left V 3 bases short and J 6 bases short, with 9 bases between. Looked up from germline, CDR1 is MDHEN and CDR2 is SYDVKM. The CDR3 DNA is TGTGCCAGCAGTTTTTCGGTTGGTCAGCCCCAGCATTTT. This codes for CASSFSVGQPQHF. The complete variable domain, with remaining parts taken from reference TRBV28 and TRBJ1-5, reads DVKVTQSSRYLVKRTGEKVFLECVQDMDHENMFWYRQDPGLGLRLIYFSYDVKMKEKGDIPEGYSVSREKKERFSLILESASTNQTSMYLCASSFSVGQPQHFGDGTRLSIL.

The rearrangement uses TRBV30 and TRBJ2-2; D is ambiguous. The germline V and J ends were trimmed by 1 base and 6 bases, with 9 bases remaining between them. This CDR3 contains 13 residues. CDR1 GTSNPN and CDR2 SVGIG come from the germline V gene (reference sequence). The CDR3 is CAWSEVHSGELFF. CDR3 bases: TGTGCCTGGAGTGAGGTTCATTCCGGGGAGCTGTTTTTT.

V gene TRBV20-1 combines with J gene TRBJ1-5, with no clear D. This CDR3 is 14 amino acids long. Trimming removed 3 bases at V and 3 bases at J, with 12 bases between. Germline V gene data show CDR1 as DFQATT and CDR2 as SNEGSKA (reference sequence). CDR3 region: CSASIGSPNQPQHF. CDR3 DNA: TGCAGTGCTAGTATTGGATCACCCAATCAGCCCCAGCATTTT.

This sequence joins TRBV29-1 and TRBJ2-3, with D hard to call. Germline V gene lookup returns CDR1 SQVTM and CDR2 ANQGSEA. Trimming removed 2 bases at V and 3 bases at J, with 6 bases between. The CDR3 consists of 12 residues. Here the CDR3 reads CSVETMTDTQYF. The CDR3 DNA is TGCAGCGTTGAAACGATGACAGATACGCAGTATTTT.

This chain joins TRBV27 and TRBJ1-5; no reliable D call. From germline, CDR1 is MNHEY and CDR2 SMNVEV (reference sequence). Trimming removed 3 bases from V and 3 bases from J, with 3 bases in between. CDR3 length equals 12 residues. In DNA form, the CDR3 reads TGTGCCAGCAGTTTCCTCAATCAGCCCCAGCATTTT. It yields the protein CASSFLNQPQHF.

The V and J genes are TRBV14 and TRBJ1-1; D is perhaps TRBD1 (5 bases). The V gene's germline CDR1 is SGHDN and CDR2 FVKESK. The V and J ends lost 10 bases and 0 bases respectively, with 12 bases between them. The CDR3 contains 13 residues. This chain's CDR3 is CATEDRMNTEAFF. As DNA, the CDR3 is TGTGCCACGGAAGACAGAATGAACACTGAAGCTTTCTTT.

The chain uses TRBV5-8 and TRBJ1-6; possible D gene TRBD1, 5 bases. This CDR3 has 15 residues. CDR1 is SGHTS and CDR2 is YDEGEE in the germline V gene. With 1 base removed from V and 8 bases from J, the gap between germline ends came to 13 bases. The CDR3 bases are TGTGCCAGCAGCTTGACAGGCCGACATCATTCACCCCTCCACTTT. Translation gives CASSLTGRHHSPLHF. The variable domain in full, completed from reference TRBV5-8 and TRBJ1-6, reads EAGVTQSPTHLIKTRGQQATLRCSPISGHTSVYWYQQALGLGLQFLLWYDEGEERNRGNFPPRFSGRQFPNYSSELNVNALELEDSALYLCASSLTGRHHSPLHFGNGTRLTVT.